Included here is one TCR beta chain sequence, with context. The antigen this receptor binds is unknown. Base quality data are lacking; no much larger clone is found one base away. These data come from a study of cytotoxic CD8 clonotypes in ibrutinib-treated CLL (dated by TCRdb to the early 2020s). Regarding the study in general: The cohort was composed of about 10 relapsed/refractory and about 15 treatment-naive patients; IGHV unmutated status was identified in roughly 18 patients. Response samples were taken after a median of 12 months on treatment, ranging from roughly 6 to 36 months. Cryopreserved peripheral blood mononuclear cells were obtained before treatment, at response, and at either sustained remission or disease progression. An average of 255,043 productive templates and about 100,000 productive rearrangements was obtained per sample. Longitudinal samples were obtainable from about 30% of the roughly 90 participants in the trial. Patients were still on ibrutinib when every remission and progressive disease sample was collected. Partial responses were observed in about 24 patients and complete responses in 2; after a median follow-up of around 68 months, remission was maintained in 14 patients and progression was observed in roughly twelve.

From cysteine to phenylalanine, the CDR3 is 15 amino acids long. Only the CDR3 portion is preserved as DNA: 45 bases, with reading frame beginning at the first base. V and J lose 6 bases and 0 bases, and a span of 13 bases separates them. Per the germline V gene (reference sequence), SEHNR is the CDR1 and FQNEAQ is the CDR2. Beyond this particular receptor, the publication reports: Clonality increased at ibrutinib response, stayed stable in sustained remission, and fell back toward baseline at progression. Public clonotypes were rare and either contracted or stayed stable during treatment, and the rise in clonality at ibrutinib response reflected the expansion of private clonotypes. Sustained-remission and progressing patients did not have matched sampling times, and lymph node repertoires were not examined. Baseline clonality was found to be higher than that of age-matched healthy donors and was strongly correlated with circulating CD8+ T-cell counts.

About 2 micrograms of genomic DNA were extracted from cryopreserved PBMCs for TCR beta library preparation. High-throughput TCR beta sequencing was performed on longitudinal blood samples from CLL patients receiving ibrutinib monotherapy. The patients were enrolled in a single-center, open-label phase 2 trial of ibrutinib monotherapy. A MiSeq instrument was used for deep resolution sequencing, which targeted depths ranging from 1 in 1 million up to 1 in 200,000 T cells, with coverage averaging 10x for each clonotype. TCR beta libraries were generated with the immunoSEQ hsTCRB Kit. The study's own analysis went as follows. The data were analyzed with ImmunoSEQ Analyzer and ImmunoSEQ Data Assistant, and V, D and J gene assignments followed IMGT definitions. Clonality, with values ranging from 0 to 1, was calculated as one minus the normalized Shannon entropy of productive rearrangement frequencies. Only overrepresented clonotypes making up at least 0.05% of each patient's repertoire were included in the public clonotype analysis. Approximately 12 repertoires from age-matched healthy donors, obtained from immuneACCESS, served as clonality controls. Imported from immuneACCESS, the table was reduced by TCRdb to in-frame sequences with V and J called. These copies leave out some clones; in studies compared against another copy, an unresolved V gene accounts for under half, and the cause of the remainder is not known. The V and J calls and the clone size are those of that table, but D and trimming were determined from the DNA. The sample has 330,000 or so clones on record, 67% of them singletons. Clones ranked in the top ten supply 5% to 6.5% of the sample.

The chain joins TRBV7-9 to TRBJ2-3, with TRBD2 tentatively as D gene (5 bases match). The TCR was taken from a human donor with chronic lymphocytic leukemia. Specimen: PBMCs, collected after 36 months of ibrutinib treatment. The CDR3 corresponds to CASRWTASSTDTQYF. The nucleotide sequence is TGTGCCAGCAGGTGGACTGCCTCGAGCACAGATACGCAGTATTTT.